This note documents a single T cell receptor beta chain sequence. Germline V gene sequence: CDR1 SEHNR, CDR2 FQNEAQ (reference sequence). V lost 5 bases, J lost 11 bases, and 12 bases lay in between. The CDR3 length is 11 residues. This record belongs to a study of cytomegalovirus exposure and HLA in healthy donors. Data came from immunoSEQ multiplex PCR; TCRdb stores just in-frame clones and leaves some out. This sample carries 60,000 to 80,000 clones, around four fifths of them seen once, and the ten largest clones take about 3%. The sequencing input was PBMCs. The TCR sequence derives from a man between 25 and 39 years old in good health and CMV-seronegative. The chain has TRBV7-9 and TRBJ1-1; no firm D call. The CDR3 loop reads CASSLDQVAFF. CDR3 DNA: TGTGCCAGCAGCCTCGACCAGGTCGCTTTCTTT. Full variable domain (outside the CDR3, taken from reference TRBV7-9 and TRBJ1-1): DTGVSQNPRHKITKRGQNVTFRCDPISEHNRLYWYRQTLGQGPEFLTYFQNEAQLEKSRLLSDRFSAERPKGSFSTLEIQRTEQGDSAMYLCASSLDQVAFFGQGTRLTVV.